This T cell receptor (beta chain) emerged from a study of cytomegalovirus exposure and HLA in healthy donors. Study-wide findings and caveats: Previous analysis showed most TCR beta V segments were productive about 87% or about 30% of the time. A later analysis linked a missense variant in DCLRE1C to the trimming of TCR beta V and J genes. Confirmation was obtained in vitro that a few CMV-associated chains are specific for CMV antigens.

Primers for the PCR totalled 60 Vbeta and 13 Jbeta. Sequencing was performed with immunoSEQ multiplex PCR; in TCRdb, only in-frame clones are kept and a portion is missing. The sample has some 84,000 clones, and its top ten clones hold less than 0.6%. From germline, CDR1 is SGHVS and CDR2 FNYEAQ. The V gene lost 3 bases and the J gene lost 5 bases, with 16 bases spanning the gap. This CDR3 region has 15 residues. As concerns this clone: Its antigen is unknown.

Unrecorded immune exposures were likely, despite nominal health at sampling. The origin of this receptor is a man aged 50 to 60 in good health and CMV-seronegative. The sample consisted of PBMCs. The rearrangement joins TRBV7-6 to TRBJ2-5; the D gene is possibly TRBD1 (6 bases). Here the CDR3 reads CASSLGWGRAETQYF. CDR3 nucleotide sequence: TGTGCCAGCAGCTTGGGTTGGGGGCGTGCGGAGACCCAGTACTTC.